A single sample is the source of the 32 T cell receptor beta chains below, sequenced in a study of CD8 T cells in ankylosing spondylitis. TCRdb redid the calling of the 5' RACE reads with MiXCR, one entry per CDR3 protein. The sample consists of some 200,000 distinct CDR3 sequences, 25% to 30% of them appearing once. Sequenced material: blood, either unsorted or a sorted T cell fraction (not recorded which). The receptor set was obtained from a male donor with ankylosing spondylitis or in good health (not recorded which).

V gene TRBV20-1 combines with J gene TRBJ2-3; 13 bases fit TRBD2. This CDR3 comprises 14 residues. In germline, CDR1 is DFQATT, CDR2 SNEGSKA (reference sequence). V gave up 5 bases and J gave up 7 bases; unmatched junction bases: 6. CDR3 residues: CSAGGLAGRNTQYF. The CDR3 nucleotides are TGCAGTGCTGGGGGACTAGCGGGGAGGAATACGCAGTATTTT.

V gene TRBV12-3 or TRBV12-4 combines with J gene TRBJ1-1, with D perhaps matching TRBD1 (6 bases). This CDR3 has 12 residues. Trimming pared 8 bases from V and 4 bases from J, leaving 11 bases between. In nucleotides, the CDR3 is TGTGCCAGCCTCCGGACAGTCACTGAAGCTTTCTTT. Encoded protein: CASLRTVTEAFF.

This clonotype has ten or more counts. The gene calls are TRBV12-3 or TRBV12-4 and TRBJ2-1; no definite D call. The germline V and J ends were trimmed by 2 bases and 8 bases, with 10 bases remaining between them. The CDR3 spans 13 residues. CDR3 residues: CASSLNSRDEQFF. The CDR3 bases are TGTGCCAGCAGTTTAAATTCTCGAGATGAGCAGTTCTTC.

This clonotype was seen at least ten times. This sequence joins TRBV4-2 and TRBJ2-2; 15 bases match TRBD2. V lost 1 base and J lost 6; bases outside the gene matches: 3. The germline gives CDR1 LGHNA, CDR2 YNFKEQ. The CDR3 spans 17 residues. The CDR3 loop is CASSQGTSGRVAGELFF. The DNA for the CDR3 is TGTGCCAGCAGCCAAGGGACTAGCGGGAGGGTAGCCGGGGAGCTGTTTTTT.

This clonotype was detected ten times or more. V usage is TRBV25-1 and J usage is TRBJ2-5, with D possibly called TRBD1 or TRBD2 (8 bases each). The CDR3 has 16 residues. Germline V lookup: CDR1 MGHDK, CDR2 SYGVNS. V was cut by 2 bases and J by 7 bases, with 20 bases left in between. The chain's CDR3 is CASSEREGRGLVTQYF. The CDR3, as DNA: TGTGCCAGCAGTGAACGGGAGGGCAGGGGGCTGGTGACCCAGTACTTC. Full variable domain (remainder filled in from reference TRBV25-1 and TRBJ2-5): EADIYQTPRYLVIGTGKKITLECSQTMGHDKMYWYQQDPGMELHLIHYSYGVNSTEKGDLSSESTVSRIRTEHFPLTLESARPSHTSQYLCASSEREGRGLVTQYFGPGTRLLVL.

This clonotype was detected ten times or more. The CDR3 DNA reads as TGTGCCAGCAGCGTGGGGGGAGTGGGCTCCTACGAGCAGTACTTC. The encoded protein is CASSVGGVGSYEQYF. V gene TRBV9 combines with J gene TRBJ2-7; a possible D gene is TRBD2 (6 bases). Trimming took off 2 bases at V and 0 bases at J, with 12 bases between the two ends. Germline V CDR1 and CDR2: SGDLS, YYNGEE. The CDR3 contains 15 residues. Using reference TRBV9 and TRBJ2-7 for the parts outside the CDR3, the full variable domain is DSGVTQTPKHLITATGQRVTLRCSPRSGDLSVYWYQQSLDQGLQFLIQYYNGEERAKGNILERFSAQQFPDLHSELNLSSLELGDSALYFCASSVGGVGSYEQYFGPGTRLTVT.

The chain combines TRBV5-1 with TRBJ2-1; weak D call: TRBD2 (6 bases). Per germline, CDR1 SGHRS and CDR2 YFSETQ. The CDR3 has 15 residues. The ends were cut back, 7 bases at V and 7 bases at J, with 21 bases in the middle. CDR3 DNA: TGCGCCAGCTTCCGTCAGGAGGGAGTGAGTAATGAGCAGTTCTTC. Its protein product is CASFRQEGVSNEQFF.

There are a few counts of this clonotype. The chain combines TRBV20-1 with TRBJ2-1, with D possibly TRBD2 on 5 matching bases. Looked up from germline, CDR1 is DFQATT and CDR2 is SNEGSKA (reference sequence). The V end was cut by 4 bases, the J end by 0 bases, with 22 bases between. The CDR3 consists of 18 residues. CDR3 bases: TGCAGTGCTAACTTTCTCGGGGTAAAGATGGGCTCCTACAATGAGCAGTTCTTC. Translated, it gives CSANFLGVKMGSYNEQFF.

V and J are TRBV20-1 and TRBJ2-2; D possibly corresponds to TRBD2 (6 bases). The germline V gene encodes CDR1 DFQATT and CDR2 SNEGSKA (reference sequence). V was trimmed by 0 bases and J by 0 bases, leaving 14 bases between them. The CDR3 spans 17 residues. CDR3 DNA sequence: TGCAGTGCTAGAGATCTCCGGACTAACTCGAACACCGGGGAGCTGTTTTTT. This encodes CSARDLRTNSNTGELFF.

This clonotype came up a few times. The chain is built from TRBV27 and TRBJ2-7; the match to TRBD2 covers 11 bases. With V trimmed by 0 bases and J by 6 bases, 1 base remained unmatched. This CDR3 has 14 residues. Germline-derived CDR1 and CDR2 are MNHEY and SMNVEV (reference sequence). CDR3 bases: TGTGCCAGCAGTTTATCGACTAGCGGGACCGAGCAGTACTTC. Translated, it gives CASSLSTSGTEQYF.

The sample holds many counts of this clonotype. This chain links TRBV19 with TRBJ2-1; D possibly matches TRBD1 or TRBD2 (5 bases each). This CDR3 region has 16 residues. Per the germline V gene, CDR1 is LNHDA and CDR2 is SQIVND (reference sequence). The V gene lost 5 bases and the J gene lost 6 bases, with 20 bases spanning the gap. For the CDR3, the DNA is TGTGCCAGTAGTGCCCGGGACCTGGTGTTGGGCAATGAGCAGTTCTTC. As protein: CASSARDLVLGNEQFF.

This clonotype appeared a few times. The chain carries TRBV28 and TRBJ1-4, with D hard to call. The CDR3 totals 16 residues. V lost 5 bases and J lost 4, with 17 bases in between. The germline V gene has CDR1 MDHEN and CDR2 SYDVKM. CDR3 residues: CASSSRAPEDNEKLFF. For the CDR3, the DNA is TGTGCCAGCAGTAGTAGGGCGCCGGAGGATAATGAAAAACTGTTTTTT.

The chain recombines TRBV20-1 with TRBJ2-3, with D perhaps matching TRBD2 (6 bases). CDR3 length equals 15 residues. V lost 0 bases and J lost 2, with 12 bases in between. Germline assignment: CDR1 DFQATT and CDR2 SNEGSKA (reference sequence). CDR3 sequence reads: CSARDGRGNTDTQYF. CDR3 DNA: TGCAGTGCTAGAGATGGGCGGGGCAACACAGATACGCAGTATTTT.

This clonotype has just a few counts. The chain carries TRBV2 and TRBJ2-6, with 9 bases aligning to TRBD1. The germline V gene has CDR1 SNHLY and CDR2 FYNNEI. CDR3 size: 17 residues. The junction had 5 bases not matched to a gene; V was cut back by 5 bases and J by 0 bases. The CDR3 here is CASSRAGQGSGANVLTF. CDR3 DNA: TGTGCCAGCAGTAGGGCGGGACAGGGCTCTGGGGCCAACGTCCTGACTTTC. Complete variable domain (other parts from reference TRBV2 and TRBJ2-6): EPEVTQTPSHQVTQMGQEVILRCVPISNHLYFYWYRQILGQKVEFLVSFYNNEISEKSEIFDDQFSVERPDGSNFTLKIRSTKLEDSAMYFCASSRAGQGSGANVLTFGAGSRLTVL.

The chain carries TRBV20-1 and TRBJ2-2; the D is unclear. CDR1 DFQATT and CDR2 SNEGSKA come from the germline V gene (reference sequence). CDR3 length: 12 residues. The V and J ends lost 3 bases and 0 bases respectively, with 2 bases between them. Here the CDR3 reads CSASPNTGELFF. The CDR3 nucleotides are TGCAGTGCTAGCCCGAACACCGGGGAGCTGTTTTTT.

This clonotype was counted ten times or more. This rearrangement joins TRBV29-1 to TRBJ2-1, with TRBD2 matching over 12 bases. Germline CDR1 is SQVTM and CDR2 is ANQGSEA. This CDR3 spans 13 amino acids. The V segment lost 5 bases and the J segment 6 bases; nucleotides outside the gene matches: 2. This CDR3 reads CSVRTSGANEQFF. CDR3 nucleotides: TGCAGCGTTAGGACTAGCGGGGCCAATGAGCAGTTCTTC.

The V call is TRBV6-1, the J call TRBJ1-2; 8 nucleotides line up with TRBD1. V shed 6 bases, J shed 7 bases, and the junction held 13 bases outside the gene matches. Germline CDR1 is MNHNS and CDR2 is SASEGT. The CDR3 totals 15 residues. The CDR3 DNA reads TGTGCCAGCAGCCCCAGCGGGACAGGACAGACTGGCTACACCTTC. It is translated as CASSPSGTGQTGYTF.

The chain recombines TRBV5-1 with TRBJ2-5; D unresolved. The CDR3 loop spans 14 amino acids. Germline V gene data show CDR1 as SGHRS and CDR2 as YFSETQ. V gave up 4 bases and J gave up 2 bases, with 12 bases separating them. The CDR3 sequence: CASSTAGGQETQYF. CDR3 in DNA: TGCGCCAGCAGCACCGCAGGTGGGCAAGAGACCCAGTACTTC.

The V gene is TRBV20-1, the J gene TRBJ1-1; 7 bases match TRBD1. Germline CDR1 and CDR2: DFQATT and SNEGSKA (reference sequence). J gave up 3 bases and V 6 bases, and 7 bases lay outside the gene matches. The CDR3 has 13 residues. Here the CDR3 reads CSARQGTYTEAFF. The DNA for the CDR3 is TGCAGTGCGAGACAGGGTACTTACACTGAAGCTTTCTTT.

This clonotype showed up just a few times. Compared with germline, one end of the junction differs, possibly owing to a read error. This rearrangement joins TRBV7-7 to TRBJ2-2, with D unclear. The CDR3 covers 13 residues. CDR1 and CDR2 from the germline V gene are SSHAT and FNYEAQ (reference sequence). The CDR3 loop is CASSRENTGELFF. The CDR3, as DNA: TGTGCTAGCAGCCGTGAGAACACCGGGGAGCTGTTTTTT.

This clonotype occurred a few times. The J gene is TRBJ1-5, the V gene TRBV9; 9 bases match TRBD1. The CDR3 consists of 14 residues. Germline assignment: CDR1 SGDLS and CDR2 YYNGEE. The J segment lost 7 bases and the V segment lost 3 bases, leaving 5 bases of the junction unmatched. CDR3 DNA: TGTGCCAGCAGCGAACAGGGGGCAGGGCAGCCCCAGCATTTT. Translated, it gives CASSEQGAGQPQHF.

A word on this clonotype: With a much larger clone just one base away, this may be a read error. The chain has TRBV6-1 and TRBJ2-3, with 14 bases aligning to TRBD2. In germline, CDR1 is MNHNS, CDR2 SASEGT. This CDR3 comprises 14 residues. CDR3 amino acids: CPSSPGTSGSSQYF. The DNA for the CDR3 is TGTCCCAGCAGCCCCGGGACTAGCGGGAGTTCGCAGTATTTT.

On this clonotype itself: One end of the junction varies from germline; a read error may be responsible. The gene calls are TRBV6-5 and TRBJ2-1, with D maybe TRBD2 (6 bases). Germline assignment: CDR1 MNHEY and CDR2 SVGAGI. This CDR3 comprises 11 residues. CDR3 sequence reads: CASRDYNVQFF. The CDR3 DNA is TGTGCCAGCAGGGACTACAATGTGCAGTTCTTC.

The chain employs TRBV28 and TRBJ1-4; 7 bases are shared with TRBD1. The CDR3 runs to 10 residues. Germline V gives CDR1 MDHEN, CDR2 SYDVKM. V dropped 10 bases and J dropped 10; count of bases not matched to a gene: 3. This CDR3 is CATKGAKLFF. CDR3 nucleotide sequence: TGTGCCACCAAGGGGGCAAAACTGTTTTTT.

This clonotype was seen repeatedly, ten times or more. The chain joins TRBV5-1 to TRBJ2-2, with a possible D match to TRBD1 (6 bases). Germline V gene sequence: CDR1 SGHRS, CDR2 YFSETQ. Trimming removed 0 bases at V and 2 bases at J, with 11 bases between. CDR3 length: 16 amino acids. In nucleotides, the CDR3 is TGCGCCAGCAGCTTGGAGCCAGGGGATAACACCGGGGAGCTGTTTTTT. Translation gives CASSLEPGDNTGELFF.

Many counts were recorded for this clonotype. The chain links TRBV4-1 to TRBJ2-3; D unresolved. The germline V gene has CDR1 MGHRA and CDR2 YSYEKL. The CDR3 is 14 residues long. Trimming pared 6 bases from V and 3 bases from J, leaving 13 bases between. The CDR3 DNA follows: TGCGCCAGCAGGGGGATTGGGCCGACAGATACGCAGTATTTT. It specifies CASRGIGPTDTQYF.

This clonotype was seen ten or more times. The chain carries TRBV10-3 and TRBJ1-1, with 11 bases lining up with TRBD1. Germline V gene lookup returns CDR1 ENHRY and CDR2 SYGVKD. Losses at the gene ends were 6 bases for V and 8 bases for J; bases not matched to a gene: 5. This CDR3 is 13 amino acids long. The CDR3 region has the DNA TGTGCCATCAGATCGGGACAGGGGGTGGAAGCTTTCTTT. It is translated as CAIRSGQGVEAFF.

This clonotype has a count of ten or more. The CDR3: CSVARTGSGNTGELFF. DNA for the CDR3: TGCAGCGTGGCCAGGACAGGGAGTGGGAACACCGGGGAGCTGTTTTTT. The chain carries TRBV29-1 and TRBJ2-2, with 8 bases lining up with TRBD1. Germline V CDR1 and CDR2: SQVTM, ANQGSEA. The CDR3 is 16 amino acids. Trimming removed 6 bases from V and 1 base from J; junction bases left unmatched: 10.

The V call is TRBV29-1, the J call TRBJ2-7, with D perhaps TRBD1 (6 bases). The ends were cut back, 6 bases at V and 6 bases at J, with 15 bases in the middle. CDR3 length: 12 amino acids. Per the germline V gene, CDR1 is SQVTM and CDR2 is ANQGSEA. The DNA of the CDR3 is TGCAGCGTGTCTACAGGGTATGGCGAGCAGTACTTC. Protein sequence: CSVSTGYGEQYF.

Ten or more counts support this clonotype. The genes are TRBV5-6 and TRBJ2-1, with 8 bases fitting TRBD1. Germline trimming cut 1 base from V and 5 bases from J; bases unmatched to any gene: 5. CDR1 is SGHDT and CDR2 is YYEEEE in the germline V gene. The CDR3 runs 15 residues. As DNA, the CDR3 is TGTGCCAGCAGCTTGTCTGGACAGGGACACAATGAGCAGTTCTTC. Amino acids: CASSLSGQGHNEQFF.

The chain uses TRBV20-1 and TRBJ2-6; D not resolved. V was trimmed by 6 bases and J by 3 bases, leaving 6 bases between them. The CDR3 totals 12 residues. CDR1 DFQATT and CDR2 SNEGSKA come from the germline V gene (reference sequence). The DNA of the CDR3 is TGCAGTGCCAGTGGTGGGGCCAACGTCCTGACTTTC. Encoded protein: CSASGGANVLTF.

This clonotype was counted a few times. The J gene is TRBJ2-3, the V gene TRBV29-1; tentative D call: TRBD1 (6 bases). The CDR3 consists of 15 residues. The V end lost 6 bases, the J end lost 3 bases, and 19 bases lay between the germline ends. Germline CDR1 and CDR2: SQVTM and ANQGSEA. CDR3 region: CSVGATLTMTDTQYF. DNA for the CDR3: TGCAGCGTGGGGGCCACCCTGACAATGACAGATACGCAGTATTTT.